This T cell receptor (beta chain) appears in the sequencing data of a study of cytomegalovirus exposure and HLA in healthy donors. PCR was performed using 60 Vbeta and 13 Jbeta primers. TCRdb's copy holds only in-frame clones and misses some; the assay was immunoSEQ multiplex PCR. The top ten clones hold 5.4% of a sample with tens of thousands of clones, approximately 76% of them seen once. Germline V gene sequence: CDR1 MNHNY, CDR2 SVGAGI (reference sequence). The CDR3 runs to 16 residues. V lost 6 bases and J lost 0; bases outside the gene matches: 4. Points from the study as a whole: By HLA locus, TCR association rates varied in a later analysis, with DRB1 showing the most and HLA-C the fewest.

There are a few counts of this clone. Its antigen is unknown. The receptor comes from a man in his fifties or sixties in good health and CMV-seronegative. The V call is TRBV6-6, the J call TRBJ2-2; the match to TRBD2 covers 10 bases. The sample taken for sequencing was PBMCs. The CDR3 DNA is TGTGCCAGCAGCCGGACTAGCGGAACGAACACCGGGGAGCTGTTTTTT. It specifies CASSRTSGTNTGELFF.